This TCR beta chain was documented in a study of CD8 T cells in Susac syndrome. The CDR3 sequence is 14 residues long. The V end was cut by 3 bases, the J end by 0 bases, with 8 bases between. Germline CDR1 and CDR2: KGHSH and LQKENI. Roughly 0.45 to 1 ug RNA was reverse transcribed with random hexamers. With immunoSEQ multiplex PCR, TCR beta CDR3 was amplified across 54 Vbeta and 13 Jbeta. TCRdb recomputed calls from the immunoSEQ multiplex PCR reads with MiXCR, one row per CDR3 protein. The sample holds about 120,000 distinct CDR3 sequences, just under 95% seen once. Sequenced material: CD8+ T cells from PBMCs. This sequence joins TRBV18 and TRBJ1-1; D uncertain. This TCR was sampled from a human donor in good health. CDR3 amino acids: CASSPSAVNTEAFF. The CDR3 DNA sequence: TGTGCCAGCTCACCCTCGGCGGTGAACACTGAAGCTTTCTTT.